These 25 T cell receptor beta chains were sequenced from one sample in a study of blood T cell repertoires in COVID-19. Produced via immunoSEQ multiplex PCR; TCRdb's table is partial and in-frame only. This sample has approximately 200,000 clones, with around 83% found just once. Source material: peripheral blood. The receptors were gathered from a man between 50 and 59 years old who had recovered from COVID-19.

The rearrangement links TRBV7-2 to TRBJ2-7, with 11 bases fitting TRBD2. Per the germline V gene, CDR1 is SGHTA and CDR2 is FQGNSA. CDR3 size: 17 residues. V lost 4 bases to trimming and J lost 5 bases; unmatched junction nucleotides: 13. This CDR3 reads CASSYPRPTSGSNEQYF. CDR3 sequence (DNA): TGTGCCAGCAGCTACCCACGTCCCACTAGCGGGAGTAACGAGCAGTACTTC. The full variable domain, rest sourced from reference TRBV7-2 and TRBJ2-7, is GAGVSQSPSNKVTEKGKDVELRCDPISGHTALYWYRQSLGQGLEFLIYFQGNSAPDKSGLPSDRFSAERTGGSVSTLTIQRTQQEDSAVYLCASSYPRPTSGSNEQYFGPGTRLTVT.

The chain employs TRBV28 and TRBJ1-2; a possible D gene is TRBD1 (5 bases). Germline values: CDR1 MDHEN, CDR2 SYDVKM. The CDR3 length is 11 residues. With 4 bases removed from V and 8 bases from J, the gap between germline ends came to 8 bases. The CDR3 nucleotides read TGTGCCAGCAGTTCATCAGGGGGCTACACCTTC. Residues: CASSSSGGYTF.

This chain connects TRBV11-2 to TRBJ1-1, with a possible D match to TRBD1 (5 bases). CDR1 is SGHAT and CDR2 is FQNNGV in the germline V gene. Trimming shortened V by 5 bases and J by 11 bases, and 27 bases separated the two germline ends. The CDR3 has 16 amino acids. CDR3 coding DNA: TGTGCCAGCAGCACATTCGGGGGGATCCGTACGAAGTCGGCTTTCTTT. Translation: CASSTFGGIRTKSAFF.

The rearrangement links TRBV28 to TRBJ1-1; a possible D gene is TRBD1 (5 bases). Trimming pared 7 bases from V and 2 bases from J, leaving 14 bases between. The CDR3 loop spans 14 amino acids. CDR1 and CDR2 (germline): MDHEN, SYDVKM. As DNA, the CDR3 is TGTGCCAGCACCCTCCCGGGGGGAAACACTGAAGCTTTCTTT. Amino acids: CASTLPGGNTEAFF.

The chain links TRBV27 to TRBJ2-1; D might be TRBD1 (5 bases). CDR3 length equals 16 residues. Looked up from germline, CDR1 is MNHEY and CDR2 is SMNVEV (reference sequence). Deletions cut 0 bases from V and 4 bases from J, with 13 bases between. This chain's CDR3 is CASSLSHRSPYNEQFF. The CDR3 DNA follows: TGTGCCAGCAGTTTATCGCACAGGTCACCTTACAATGAGCAGTTCTTC.

The genes are TRBV5-1 and TRBJ1-4, with 7 nucleotides matching TRBD1. This CDR3 has 16 amino acids. After removal of 2 bases from V and 5 bases from J, the junction contained 9 bases not matched to a gene. Germline loops: CDR1 SGHRS, CDR2 YFSETQ. The CDR3 bases are TGCGCCAGCAGCTTAGACCGACAGGGTAGAAATGAAAAACTGTTTTTT. Protein: CASSLDRQGRNEKLFF.

This rearrangement joins TRBV10-3 to TRBJ2-7, with D perhaps matching TRBD2 (5 bases). The V end lost 7 bases, the J end lost 0 bases, and 10 bases lay between the germline ends. Germline V gene data show CDR1 as ENHRY and CDR2 as SYGVKD. The CDR3 extends over 13 amino acids. CDR3 residues: CAITRGASYEQYF. Here the CDR3 DNA reads TGTGCCATCACCCGGGGAGCCTCCTACGAGCAGTACTTC.

The chain carries TRBV18 and TRBJ2-2; tentative D call: TRBD2 (6 bases). Germline loops: CDR1 KGHSH, CDR2 LQKENI. The CDR3 is 18 amino acids. Trimming removed 3 bases at V and 5 bases at J, with 22 bases between. The CDR3 nucleotides are TGTGCCAGCTCACCTCTTTTGTTCGCTCAGAGCGGGACCGGGGAGCTGTTTTTT. Protein sequence: CASSPLLFAQSGTGELFF.

The chain recombines TRBV28 with TRBJ2-7, with D maybe TRBD2 (6 bases). Trimming took off 3 bases at V and 3 bases at J, with 12 bases between the two ends. Per germline, CDR1 MDHEN and CDR2 SYDVKM. This CDR3 spans 14 amino acids. CDR3 residues: CASSFRGAYYEQYF. In DNA form, the CDR3 reads TGTGCCAGCAGTTTCCGCGGGGCTTACTACGAGCAGTACTTC.

The chain uses TRBV25-1 and TRBJ2-1, with a tentative D call TRBD2 (7 bases). V gave up 7 bases and J gave up 10 bases, with 11 bases separating them. Germline V lookup: CDR1 MGHDK, CDR2 SYGVNS. CDR3 length: 11 residues. The CDR3 DNA follows: TGTGCCAGCAAAGGGGGGGGCGAGCAGTTCTTC. Its protein is CASKGGGEQFF.

In this sample, this clone turned up a few times. J is TRBJ2-1 and V is TRBV27, with 9 bases aligning to TRBD2. J lost 10 bases, V lost 7 bases, and 14 bases had no gene match. Germline V gene lookup returns CDR1 MNHEY and CDR2 SMNVEV (reference sequence). CDR3 length: 15 amino acids. CDR3 protein: CASTLRASGIGEQFF. Written as DNA, the CDR3 is TGTGCCAGCACCCTGAGGGCTAGCGGGATTGGGGAGCAGTTCTTC.

V usage is TRBV27 and J usage is TRBJ2-1; TRBD2 matches at 10 bases. The germline CDR1 and CDR2 sequences are MNHEY and SMNVEV (reference sequence). After removal of 7 bases from V and 6 bases from J, the junction contained 3 bases not matched to a gene. The CDR3 is 13 residues long. CDR3 DNA: TGTGCCAGCACAGCGGGAGGGGGCAATGAGCAGTTCTTC. Translating it yields CASTAGGGNEQFF.

V gene TRBV7-2 combines with J gene TRBJ2-2; 10 nucleotides agree with TRBD2. Germline CDR1 is SGHTA and CDR2 is FQGNSA. This CDR3 region has 17 residues. V lost 5 bases, J lost 0 bases, and 6 bases stayed unmatched. The CDR3 is CASSPSGLATNTGELFF. The DNA of the CDR3 is TGTGCCAGCAGCCCGTCGGGACTAGCGACGAACACCGGGGAGCTGTTTTTT.

CDR3 nucleotides: TGTGCCATTCGGAGGGCGTCAAATCAGCCCCAGCATTTT. It is translated as CAIRRASNQPQHF. The chain recombines TRBV28 with TRBJ1-5, with D unresolved. V lost 10 bases and J 4 bases, leaving 14 bases between the germline ends. Germline V gene lookup returns CDR1 MDHEN and CDR2 SYDVKM. The CDR3 runs to 13 residues.

The gene calls are TRBV5-1 and TRBJ2-5; TRBD1 agrees at 9 bases. J was trimmed by 7 bases and V by 1 base; bases with no gene match: 8. The CDR3 consists of 15 residues. The V gene's germline CDR1 is SGHRS and CDR2 YFSETQ. CDR3 in amino acids: CASSLTGQGFGTQYF. As DNA, the CDR3 is TGCGCCAGCAGCTTGACGGGACAGGGATTCGGGACCCAGTACTTC.

The CDR3 nucleotides are TGTGCCAGCACCGTTCAGGGCAATCAGCCCCAGCATTTT. It codes for CASTVQGNQPQHF. The chain employs TRBV6-5 and TRBJ1-5; no firm D call. V lost 7 bases and J lost 2, with 9 bases in between. CDR3 length: 13 amino acids. Per the germline V gene, CDR1 is MNHEY and CDR2 is SVGAGI.

V and J are TRBV11-2 and TRBJ2-7, with D maybe TRBD2 (6 bases). The germline CDR1 and CDR2 sequences are SGHAT and FQNNGV. CDR3 length: 13 residues. V was shortened by 4 bases and J by 6 bases, with 13 bases between the two germline ends. CDR3 sequence reads: CASSWGGRSEQYF. Here the CDR3 DNA reads TGTGCCAGCAGCTGGGGTGGGAGGTCCGAGCAGTACTTC.

This chain links TRBV28 with TRBJ2-7, with D possibly matching TRBD2 (6 bases). The CDR3 runs 13 residues. V dropped 6 bases and J dropped 4 bases, with 13 bases sitting between them. Germline values: CDR1 MDHEN, CDR2 SYDVKM. The CDR3 DNA sequence: TGTGCCAGCAGAAACCCGAGCGGGTACGAGCAGTACTTC. This gives the protein CASRNPSGYEQYF.

This rearrangement joins TRBV11-3 to TRBJ2-1, with D uncertain. The CDR3 loop spans 15 amino acids. Trimming removed 5 bases at V and 4 bases at J, with 15 bases between. Germline assignment: CDR1 SGHNT and CDR2 YENEEA. The CDR3 is CASSTGSARYNEQFF. CDR3 DNA sequence: TGTGCCAGCAGCACCGGTTCCGCTAGATACAATGAGCAGTTCTTC.

In DNA, the CDR3 is TGTGCCAGCAACTGGGGGGGGAACACTGAAGCTTTCTTT. Amino acids: CASNWGGNTEAFF. The rearrangement links TRBV2 to TRBJ1-1, with a possible D match to TRBD1 (5 bases). The CDR3 runs 13 residues. The V and J ends lost 7 bases and 1 base respectively, with 10 bases between them. The germline gives CDR1 SNHLY, CDR2 FYNNEI.

The chain uses TRBV19 and TRBJ1-5; D call uncertain. Germline CDR1 and CDR2: LNHDA and SQIVND (reference sequence). The V and J ends lost 1 base and 0 bases respectively, with 4 bases between them. The CDR3 is 14 residues long. In DNA, the CDR3 is TGTGCCAGTAGTATAGGAGTTAGCAATCAGCCCCAGCATTTT. This gives the protein CASSIGVSNQPQHF.

The chain carries TRBV10-1 and TRBJ2-3; 10 bases are shared with TRBD2. Trimming removed 3 bases from V and 4 bases from J; junction bases left unmatched: 4. CDR1 and CDR2 from the germline V gene are WNHNN and SYGVQD (reference sequence). The CDR3 runs 15 residues. The CDR3 sequence is CASSDISGRPDTQYF. The DNA for the CDR3 is TGCGCCAGCAGTGATATTAGCGGGAGGCCAGATACGCAGTATTTT.

The J gene is TRBJ2-1, the V gene TRBV24-1; 11 bases are shared with TRBD2. Germline V gene sequence: CDR1 KGHDR, CDR2 SFDVKD. Unmatched junction bases numbered 7, after V lost 3 bases and J lost 7 bases. This CDR3 region has 16 residues. The CDR3 loop is CATSDISGRAFNEQFF. The CDR3 bases are TGTGCCACCAGTGATATTAGCGGGAGGGCCTTTAATGAGCAGTTCTTC.

A word on this clone: The sample contains more than one DNA sequence encoding this CDR3. The chain is built from TRBV6-5 and TRBJ2-1, with a tentative D call TRBD2 (5 bases). Germline CDR1 MNHEY, CDR2 SVGAGI. V was cut by 5 bases and J by 7 bases, with 6 bases left in between. This CDR3 spans 11 amino acids. CDR3 region: CASSRGNEQFF. The CDR3 coding sequence is TGTGCCAGCAGTCGGGGTAATGAGCAGTTCTTC.

This sequence joins TRBV19 and TRBJ2-6; D is possibly TRBD2 (7 bases). The V end was cut by 2 bases, the J end by 0 bases, with 14 bases between. The CDR3 is made up of 18 amino acids. Germline CDR1 reads LNHDA; CDR2 reads SQIVND (reference sequence). The CDR3 DNA sequence: TGTGCCAGTAGTATACGGGGGGCTCCGAACTCTGGGGCCAACGTCCTGACTTTC. As protein: CASSIRGAPNSGANVLTF.